This T cell receptor beta chain was profiled in a study of blood T cell repertoires in COVID-19. Either two negative PCRs, clearance, or symptom resolution qualified Cohort 3 donors as recovered. The CDR3 extends over 13 amino acids. V lost 7 bases and J lost 6; bases outside the gene matches: 4. Germline V gives CDR1 MNHEY, CDR2 SVGAGI. As originally analysed: By means of reference gene primer amplification, nucleated cell counts were estimated. Method: immunoSEQ multiplex PCR; TCRdb's copy keeps in-frame clones and lacks some. V and J calls plus clone size are reproduced from that table; the DNA served to infer D and trimming. Here the sample spans about 200,000 clones, about 80% being singletons.

The specimen sequenced was PBMCs or T cells enriched from blood (not recorded which). The rearrangement joins TRBV6-5 to TRBJ2-3; 10 nucleotides agree with TRBD2. This TCR was sampled from a man aged 40-49 years who had recovered from COVID-19. Here the CDR3 DNA reads TGTGCCAGCAAGGCTAGCGGGGGTGATACGCAGTATTTT. It is translated as CASKASGGDTQYF.